The sequence of this T cell receptor (beta chain) was determined in a study of T cells in Graves' hyperthyroidism and ophthalmopathy. Overall study results and limits: Ophthalmopathy was told apart from stable hyperthyroidism by a 13 V-J model.

Amplification yielded TCR beta CDR3 regions, with RNA transcripts as the source. Using the HTBI primer set, a first-round RT-PCR was run on the TCR CDR3. TCRdb fed the multiplex PCR reads into MiXCR, producing one record per CDR3 protein. Of just under 750,000 distinct CDR3 sequences detected, over 35% appear once; the ten largest clones hold 31%. About this clonotype itself: Its antigen remains unidentified. The conserved closing phenylalanine or tryptophan is absent in this CDR3, likely reflecting a read error.

CDR3 length: 13 residues. Germline CDR1 and CDR2: PRHDT and FYEKMQ (reference sequence). Germline trimming cut 5 bases from V and 5 bases from J; bases unmatched to any gene: 4. V and J are TRBV13 and TRBJ1-1; 8 bases line up with TRBD1. This clonotype was obtained from a woman aged 40 to 50 with Graves' hyperthyroidism. The sequencing sample was made of blood. The chain's CDR3 is CASSQGAETEAFL. The CDR3 nucleotides are TGTGCCAGCAGCCAGGGGGCAGAGACTGAAGCTTTCCTT.